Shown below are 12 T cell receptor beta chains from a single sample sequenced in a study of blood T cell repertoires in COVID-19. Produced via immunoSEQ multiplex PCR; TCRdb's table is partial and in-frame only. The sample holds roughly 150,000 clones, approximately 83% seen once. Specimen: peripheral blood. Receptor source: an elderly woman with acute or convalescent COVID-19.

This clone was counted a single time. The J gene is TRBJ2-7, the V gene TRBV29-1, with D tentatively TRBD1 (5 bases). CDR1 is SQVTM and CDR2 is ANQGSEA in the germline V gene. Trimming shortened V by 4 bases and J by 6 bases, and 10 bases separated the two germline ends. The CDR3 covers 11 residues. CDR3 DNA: TGCAGCGTTGCAGGACAAGTCGAGCAGTACTTC. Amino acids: CSVAGQVEQYF.

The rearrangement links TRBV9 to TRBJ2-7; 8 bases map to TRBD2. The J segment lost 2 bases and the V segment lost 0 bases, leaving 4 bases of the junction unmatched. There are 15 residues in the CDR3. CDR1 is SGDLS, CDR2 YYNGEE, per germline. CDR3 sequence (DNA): TGTGCCAGCAGCGTAGGTCTAGCGGGTACCTACGAGCAGTACTTC. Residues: CASSVGLAGTYEQYF.

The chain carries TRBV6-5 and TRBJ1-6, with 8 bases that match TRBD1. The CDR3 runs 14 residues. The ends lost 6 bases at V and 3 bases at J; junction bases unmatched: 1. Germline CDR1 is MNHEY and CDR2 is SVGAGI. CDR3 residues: CASRTGDYNSPLHF. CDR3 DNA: TGTGCCAGCAGGACAGGGGACTATAATTCACCCCTCCACTTT.

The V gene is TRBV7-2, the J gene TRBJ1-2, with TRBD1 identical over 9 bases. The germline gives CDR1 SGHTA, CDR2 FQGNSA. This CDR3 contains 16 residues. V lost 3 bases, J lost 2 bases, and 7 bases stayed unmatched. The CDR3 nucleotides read TGTGCCAGCAGCTTGGGACAGGGCGGAAACAACTATGGCTACACCTTC. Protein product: CASSLGQGGNNYGYTF.

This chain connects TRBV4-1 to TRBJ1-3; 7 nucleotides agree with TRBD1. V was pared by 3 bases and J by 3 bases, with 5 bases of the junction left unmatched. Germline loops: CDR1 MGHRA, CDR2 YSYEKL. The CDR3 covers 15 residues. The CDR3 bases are TGCGCCAGCAGCCAGGGACAGCGTTTTGGAAACACCATATATTTT. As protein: CASSQGQRFGNTIYF.

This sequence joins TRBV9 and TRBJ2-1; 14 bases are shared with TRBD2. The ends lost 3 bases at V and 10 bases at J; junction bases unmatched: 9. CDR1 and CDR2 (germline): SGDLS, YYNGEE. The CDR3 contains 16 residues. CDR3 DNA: TGTGCCAGCAGCGGCTCGACTAGCGGGGGGGCGAGGGAGCAGTTCTTC. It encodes CASSGSTSGGAREQFF.

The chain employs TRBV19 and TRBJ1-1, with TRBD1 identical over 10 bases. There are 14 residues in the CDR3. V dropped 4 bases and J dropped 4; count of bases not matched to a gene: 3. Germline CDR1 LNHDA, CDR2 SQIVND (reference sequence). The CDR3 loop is CASSRGDRGTEAFF. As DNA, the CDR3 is TGTGCCAGTAGTAGGGGGGACAGGGGCACTGAAGCTTTCTTT.

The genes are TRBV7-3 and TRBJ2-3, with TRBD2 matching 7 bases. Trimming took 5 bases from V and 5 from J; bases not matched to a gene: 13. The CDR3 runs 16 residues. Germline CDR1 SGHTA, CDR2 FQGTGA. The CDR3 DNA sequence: TGTGCCAGCAGCCCTAGCGTGTCGGGGGGTGGAGATACGCAGTATTTT. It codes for CASSPSVSGGGDTQYF.

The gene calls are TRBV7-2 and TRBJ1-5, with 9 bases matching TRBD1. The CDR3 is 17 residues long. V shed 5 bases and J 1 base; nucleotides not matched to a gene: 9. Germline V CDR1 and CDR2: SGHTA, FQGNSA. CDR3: CASSPHRGRGSNQPQHF. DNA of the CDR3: TGTGCCAGCAGCCCTCACAGGGGGCGCGGAAGCAATCAGCCCCAGCATTTT.

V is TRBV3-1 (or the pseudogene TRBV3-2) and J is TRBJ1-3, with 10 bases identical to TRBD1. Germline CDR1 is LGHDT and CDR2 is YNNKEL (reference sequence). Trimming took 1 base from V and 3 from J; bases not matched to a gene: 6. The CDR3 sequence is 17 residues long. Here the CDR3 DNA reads TGTGCCAGCAGCCAAGGGTGGGGACAGGGGTTTGGAAACACCATATATTTT. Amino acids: CASSQGWGQGFGNTIYF.

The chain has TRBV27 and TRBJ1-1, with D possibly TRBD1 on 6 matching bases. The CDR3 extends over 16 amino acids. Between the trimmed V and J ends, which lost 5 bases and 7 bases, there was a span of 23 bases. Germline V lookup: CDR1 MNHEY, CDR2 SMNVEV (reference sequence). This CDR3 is CASSQSTTGYRSEAFF. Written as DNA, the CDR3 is TGTGCCAGCAGTCAGTCCACGACAGGATACAGGAGTGAAGCTTTCTTT.

In DNA, the CDR3 is TGTGCCAGCAGTTCGGTGGAGCGGAGCTCCTACAATGAGCAGTTCTTC. Its protein is CASSSVERSSYNEQFF. The chain joins TRBV6-5 to TRBJ2-1, with D perhaps TRBD2 (5 bases). Germline V gives CDR1 MNHEY, CDR2 SVGAGI. This CDR3 region has 16 residues. Trimming left V 4 bases short and J 0 bases short, with 13 bases between.